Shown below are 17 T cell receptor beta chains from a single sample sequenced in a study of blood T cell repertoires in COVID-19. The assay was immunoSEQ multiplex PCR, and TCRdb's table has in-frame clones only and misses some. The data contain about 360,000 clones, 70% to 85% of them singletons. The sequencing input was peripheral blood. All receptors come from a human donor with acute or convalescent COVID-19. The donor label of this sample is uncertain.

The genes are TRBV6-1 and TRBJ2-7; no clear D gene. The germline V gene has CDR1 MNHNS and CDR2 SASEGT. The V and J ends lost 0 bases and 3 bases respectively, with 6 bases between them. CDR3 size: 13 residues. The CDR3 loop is CASSEASNYEQYF. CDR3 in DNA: TGTGCCAGCAGTGAAGCAAGCAACTACGAGCAGTACTTC.

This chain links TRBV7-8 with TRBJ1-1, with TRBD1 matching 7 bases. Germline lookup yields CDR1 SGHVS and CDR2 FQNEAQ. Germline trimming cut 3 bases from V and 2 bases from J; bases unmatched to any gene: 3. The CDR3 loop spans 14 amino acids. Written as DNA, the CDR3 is TGTGCCAGCAGCTTCGTAGGGGGCAACACTGAAGCTTTCTTT. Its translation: CASSFVGGNTEAFF.

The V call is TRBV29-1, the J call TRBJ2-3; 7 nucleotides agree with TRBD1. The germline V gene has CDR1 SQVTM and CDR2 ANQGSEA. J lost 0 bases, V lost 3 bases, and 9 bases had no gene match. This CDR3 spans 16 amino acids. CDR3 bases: TGCAGCGTTGAGGGCCTACGGGACAGTAGCACAGATACGCAGTATTTT. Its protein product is CSVEGLRDSSTDTQYF.

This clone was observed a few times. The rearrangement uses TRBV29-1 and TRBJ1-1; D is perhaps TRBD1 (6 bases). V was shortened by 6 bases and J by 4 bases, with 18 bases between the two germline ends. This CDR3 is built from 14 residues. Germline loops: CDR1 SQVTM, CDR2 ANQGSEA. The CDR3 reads CSVRDRLRVTEAFF. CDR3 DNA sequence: TGCAGCGTCCGTGACAGGTTAAGAGTCACTGAAGCTTTCTTT.

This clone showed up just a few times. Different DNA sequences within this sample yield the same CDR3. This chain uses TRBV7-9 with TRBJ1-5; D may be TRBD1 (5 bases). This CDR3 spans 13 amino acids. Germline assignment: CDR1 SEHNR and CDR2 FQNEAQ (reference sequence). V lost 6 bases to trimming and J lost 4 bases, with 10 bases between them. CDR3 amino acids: CASSHSGNQPQHF. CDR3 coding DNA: TGTGCCAGCAGTCATTCAGGGAATCAGCCCCAGCATTTT.

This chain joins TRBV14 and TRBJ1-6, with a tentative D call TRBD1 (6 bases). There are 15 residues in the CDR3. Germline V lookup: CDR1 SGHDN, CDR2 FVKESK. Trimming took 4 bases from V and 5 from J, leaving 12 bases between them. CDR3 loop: CASSLDRFDNSPLHF. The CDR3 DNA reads TGTGCCAGCAGCCTCGACAGGTTTGATAATTCACCCCTCCACTTT.

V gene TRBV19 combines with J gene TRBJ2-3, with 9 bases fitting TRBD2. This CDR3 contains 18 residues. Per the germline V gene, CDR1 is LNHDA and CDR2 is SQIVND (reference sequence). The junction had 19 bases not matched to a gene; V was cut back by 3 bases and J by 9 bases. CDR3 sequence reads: CASSMGGSGGPAISTQYF. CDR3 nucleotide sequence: TGTGCCAGTAGTATGGGGGGTAGCGGGGGCCCTGCCATCAGCACGCAGTATTTT.

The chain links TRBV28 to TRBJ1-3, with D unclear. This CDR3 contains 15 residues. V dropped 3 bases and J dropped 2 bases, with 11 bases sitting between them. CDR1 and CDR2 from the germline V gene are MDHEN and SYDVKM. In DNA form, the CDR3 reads TGTGCCAGCAGTTTGACCCTCGGGGCTGGAAACACCATATATTTT. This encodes CASSLTLGAGNTIYF.

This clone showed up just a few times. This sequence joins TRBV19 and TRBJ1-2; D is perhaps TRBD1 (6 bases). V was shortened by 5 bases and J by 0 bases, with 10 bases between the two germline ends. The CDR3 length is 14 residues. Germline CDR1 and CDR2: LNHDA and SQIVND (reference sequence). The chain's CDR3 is CASSRDKANYGYTF. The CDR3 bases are TGTGCCAGTAGTCGGGACAAAGCTAACTATGGCTACACCTTC.

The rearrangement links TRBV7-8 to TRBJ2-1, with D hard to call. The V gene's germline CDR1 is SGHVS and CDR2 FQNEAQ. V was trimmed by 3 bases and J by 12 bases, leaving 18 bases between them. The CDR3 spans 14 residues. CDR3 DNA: TGTGCCAGCAGCTTGGATAATATTGAGACGGGGCAGTTCTTC. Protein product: CASSLDNIETGQFF.

For the CDR3, the DNA is TGCGCCAGCAGCCCCGACCGAAGGGGGACAACTAATGAAAAACTGTTTTTT. It codes for CASSPDRRGTTNEKLFF. The chain is built from TRBV5-1 and TRBJ1-4; a weak D match, TRBD1 (6 bases). V was shortened by 4 bases and J by 0 bases, with 16 bases between the two germline ends. The CDR3 is made up of 17 amino acids. Germline values: CDR1 SGHRS, CDR2 YFSETQ.

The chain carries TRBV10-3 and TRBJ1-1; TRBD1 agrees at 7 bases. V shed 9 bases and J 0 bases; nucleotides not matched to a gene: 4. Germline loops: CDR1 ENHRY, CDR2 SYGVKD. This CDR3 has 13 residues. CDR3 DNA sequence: TGTGCCATTCAGGGACAGTTGAACACTGAAGCTTTCTTT. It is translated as CAIQGQLNTEAFF.

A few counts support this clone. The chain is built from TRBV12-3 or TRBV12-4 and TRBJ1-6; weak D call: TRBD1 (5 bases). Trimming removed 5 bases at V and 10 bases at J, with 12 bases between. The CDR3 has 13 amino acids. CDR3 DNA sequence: TGTGCCAGCAGTATCCGACAGTGGTCACCCCTCCACTTT. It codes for CASSIRQWSPLHF.

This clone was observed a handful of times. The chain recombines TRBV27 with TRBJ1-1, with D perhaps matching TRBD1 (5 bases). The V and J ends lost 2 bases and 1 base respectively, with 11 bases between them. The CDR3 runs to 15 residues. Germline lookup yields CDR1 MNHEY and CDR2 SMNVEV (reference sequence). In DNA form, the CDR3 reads TGTGCCAGCAGTTTAATTTTCGGGGGGAACACTGAAGCTTTCTTT. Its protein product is CASSLIFGGNTEAFF.

For the CDR3, the DNA is TGTGCCAGCTCACCACCAACCAGGGGTCCGTATGGCTACACCTTC. Translated, it gives CASSPPTRGPYGYTF. The genes are TRBV18 and TRBJ1-2; TRBD1 might be the D (6 bases). The CDR3 consists of 15 residues. Germline-derived CDR1 and CDR2 are KGHSH and LQKENI. The V end lost 0 bases, the J end lost 5 bases, and 13 bases lay between the germline ends. Together with reference TRBV18 and TRBJ1-2, the CDR3 gives the full variable domain: NAGVMQNPRHLVRRRGQEARLRCSPMKGHSHVYWYRQLPEEGLKFMVYLQKENIIDESGMPKERFSAEFPKEGPSILRIQQVVRGDSAAYFCASSPPTRGPYGYTFGSGTRLTVV.

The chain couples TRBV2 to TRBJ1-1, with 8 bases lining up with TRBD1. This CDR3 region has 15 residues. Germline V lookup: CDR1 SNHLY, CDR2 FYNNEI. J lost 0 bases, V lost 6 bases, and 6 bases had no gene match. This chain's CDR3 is CASRGQAVMNTEAFF. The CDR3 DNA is TGTGCCAGCAGGGGACAGGCAGTGATGAACACTGAAGCTTTCTTT. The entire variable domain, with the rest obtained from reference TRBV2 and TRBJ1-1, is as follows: EPEVTQTPSHQVTQMGQEVILRCVPISNHLYFYWYRQILGQKVEFLVSFYNNEISEKSEIFDDQFSVERPDGSNFTLKIRSTKLEDSAMYFCASRGQAVMNTEAFFGQGTRLTVV.

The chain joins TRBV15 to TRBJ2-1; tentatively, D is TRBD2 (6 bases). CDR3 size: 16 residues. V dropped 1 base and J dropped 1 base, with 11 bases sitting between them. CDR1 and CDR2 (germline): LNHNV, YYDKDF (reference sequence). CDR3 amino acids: CATSRGVGGSYNEQFF. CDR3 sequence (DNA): TGTGCCACCAGCAGAGGGGTGGGGGGATCCTACAATGAGCAGTTCTTC.